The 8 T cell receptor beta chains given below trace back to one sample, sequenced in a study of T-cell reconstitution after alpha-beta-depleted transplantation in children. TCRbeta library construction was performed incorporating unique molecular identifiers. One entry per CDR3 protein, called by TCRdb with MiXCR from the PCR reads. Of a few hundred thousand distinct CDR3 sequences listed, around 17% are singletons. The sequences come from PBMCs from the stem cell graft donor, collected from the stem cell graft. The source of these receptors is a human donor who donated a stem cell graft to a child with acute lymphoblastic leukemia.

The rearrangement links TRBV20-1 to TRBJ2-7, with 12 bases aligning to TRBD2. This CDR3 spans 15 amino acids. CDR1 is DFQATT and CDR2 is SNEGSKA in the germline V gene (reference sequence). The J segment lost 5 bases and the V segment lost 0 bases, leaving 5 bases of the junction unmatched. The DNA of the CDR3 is TGCAGTGCTAGAGATCAGAGACTAGCGGGAGACGAGCAGTACTTC. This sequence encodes CSARDQRLAGDEQYF.

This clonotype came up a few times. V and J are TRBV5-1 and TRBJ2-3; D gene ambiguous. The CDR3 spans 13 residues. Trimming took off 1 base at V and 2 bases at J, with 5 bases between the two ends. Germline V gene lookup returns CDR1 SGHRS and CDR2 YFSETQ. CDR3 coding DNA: TGCGCCAGCAGCTTGACTCACACAGATACGCAGTATTTT. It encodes CASSLTHTDTQYF.

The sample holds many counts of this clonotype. This chain's CDR3 is CASSLRGSYNEQFF. CDR3 sequence (DNA): TGTGCCAGCAGCTTAAGAGGCTCCTACAATGAGCAGTTCTTC. The genes are TRBV7-3 and TRBJ2-1; D remains ambiguous. This CDR3 contains 14 residues. V gave up 1 base and J gave up 0 bases, with 4 bases separating them. Germline CDR1 and CDR2: SGHTA and FQGTGA. The full variable domain, rest sourced from reference TRBV7-3 and TRBJ2-1, is GAGVSQTPSNKVTEKGKYVELRCDPISGHTALYWYRQSLGQGPEFLIYFQGTGAADDSGLPNDRFFAVRPEGSVSTLKIQRTERGDSAVYLCASSLRGSYNEQFFGPGTRLTVL.

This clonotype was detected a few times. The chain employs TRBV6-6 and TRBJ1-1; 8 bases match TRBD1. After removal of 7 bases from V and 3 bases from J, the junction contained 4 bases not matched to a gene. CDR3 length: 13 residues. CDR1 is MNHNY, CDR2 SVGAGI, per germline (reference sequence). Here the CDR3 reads CASKQGVDTEAFF. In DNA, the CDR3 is TGTGCCAGCAAACAGGGGGTGGACACTGAAGCTTTCTTT.

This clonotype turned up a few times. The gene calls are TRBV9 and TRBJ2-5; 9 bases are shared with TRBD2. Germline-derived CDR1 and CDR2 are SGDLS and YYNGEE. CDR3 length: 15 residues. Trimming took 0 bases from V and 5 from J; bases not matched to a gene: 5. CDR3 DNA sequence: TGTGCCAGCAGCGTAGGAGGGACTAGCAGGGAGACCCAGTACTTC. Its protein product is CASSVGGTSRETQYF.

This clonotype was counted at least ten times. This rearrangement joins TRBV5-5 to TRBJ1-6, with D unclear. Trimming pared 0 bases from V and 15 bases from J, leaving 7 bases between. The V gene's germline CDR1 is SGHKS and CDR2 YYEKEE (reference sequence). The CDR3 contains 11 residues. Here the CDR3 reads CASSLGPNLHF. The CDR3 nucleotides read TGTGCCAGCAGCTTGGGACCAAACCTCCACTTT.

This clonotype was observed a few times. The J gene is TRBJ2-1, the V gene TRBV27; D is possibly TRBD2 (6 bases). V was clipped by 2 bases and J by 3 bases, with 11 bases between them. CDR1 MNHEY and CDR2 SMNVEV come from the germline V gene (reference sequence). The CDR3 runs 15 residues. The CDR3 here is CASSLRGGRYNEQFF. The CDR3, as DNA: TGTGCCAGCAGTTTAAGAGGAGGGCGCTACAATGAGCAGTTCTTC.

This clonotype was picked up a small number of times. In DNA form, the CDR3 reads TGTGCCAGCAGCTTTACAGGCACCGTCTCTGGGGCCAACGTCCTGACTTTC. Translating it yields CASSFTGTVSGANVLTF. This rearrangement joins TRBV7-9 to TRBJ2-6, with TRBD1 as a possible D gene (5 bases). CDR1 and CDR2 from the germline V gene are SEHNR and FQNEAQ (reference sequence). The ends were cut back, 3 bases at V and 0 bases at J, with 12 bases in the middle. The CDR3 loop spans 17 amino acids.